This record covers a single T cell receptor beta chain. This specimen comes from a study of T cell changes during pregnancy in multiple sclerosis. Assay used: immunoSEQ multiplex PCR; TCRdb lists only in-frame clones, some missing. The sample holds about 36,000 clones, 92% seen once. Looked up from germline, CDR1 is SQVTM and CDR2 is ANQGSEA. The CDR3 consists of 14 residues. Trimming left V 8 bases short and J 1 base short, with 17 bases between. Sample: CD4+ T cells from peripheral blood mononuclear cells, taken after pregnancy. This clonotype originated in a female donor with multiple sclerosis, enrolled in a pregnancy study. The V gene is TRBV29-1, the J gene TRBJ1-1; D unclear. CDR3 region: CSTKKRTGNTEAFF. CDR3 in DNA: TGCAGCACCAAGAAGCGTACCGGGAACACTGAAGCTTTCTTT.